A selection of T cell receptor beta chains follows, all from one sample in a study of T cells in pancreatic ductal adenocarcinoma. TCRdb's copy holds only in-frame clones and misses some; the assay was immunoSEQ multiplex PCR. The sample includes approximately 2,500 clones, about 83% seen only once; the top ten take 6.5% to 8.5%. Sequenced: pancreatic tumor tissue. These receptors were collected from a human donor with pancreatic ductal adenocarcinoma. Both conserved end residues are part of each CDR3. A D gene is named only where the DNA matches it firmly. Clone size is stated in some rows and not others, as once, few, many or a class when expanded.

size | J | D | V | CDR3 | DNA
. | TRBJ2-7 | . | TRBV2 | CASSSSSYEQYF | TGTGCCAGCAGTTCTAGCTCCTACGAGCAGTACTTC
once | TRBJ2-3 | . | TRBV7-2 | CASSLDSGGTDTQYF | TGTGCCAGCAGCTTGGATAGCGGAGGCACAGATACGCAGTATTTT
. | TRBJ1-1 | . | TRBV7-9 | CASSDSLRNTEAFF | TGTGCCAGCAGTGACTCGCTTAGAAACACTGAAGCTTTCTTT
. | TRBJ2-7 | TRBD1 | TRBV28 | CASSQGAFYEQYF | TGTGCCAGCAGTCAGGGGGCGTTCTACGAGCAGTACTTC
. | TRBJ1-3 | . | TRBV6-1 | CASSEDRGGNTIYF | TGTGCCAGCAGTGAGGACAGAGGAGGAAACACCATATATTTT
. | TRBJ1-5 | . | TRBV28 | CASSLSGGKQPQHF | TGTGCCAGCAGTTTATCGGGGGGCAAGCAGCCCCAGCATTTT
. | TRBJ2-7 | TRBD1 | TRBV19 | CASSTTGILNEQYF | TGTGCCAGTAGTACGACAGGGATCCTCAACGAGCAGTACTTC
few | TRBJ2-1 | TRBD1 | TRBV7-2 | CASRGQGGFNNEQFF | TGTGCCAGCAGGGGACAGGGGGGGTTTAACAATGAGCAGTTCTTC
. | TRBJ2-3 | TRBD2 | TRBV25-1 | CASSGSREREGHDTQYF | TGTGCCAGCAGTGGATCTCGGGAGCGGGAGGGCCACGATACGCAGTATTTT
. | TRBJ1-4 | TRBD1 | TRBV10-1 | CASSGDRVGGKLFF | TGCGCCAGCAGCGGCGACAGGGTCGGAGGAAAACTGTTTTTT
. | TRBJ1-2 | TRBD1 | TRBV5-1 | CASSTTGGVSGYTF | TGCGCCAGCTCGACAACAGGGGGCGTCAGTGGCTACACCTTC
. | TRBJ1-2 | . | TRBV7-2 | CASSLVGLMNGYTF | TGTGCCAGCAGCTTAGTTGGACTGATGAATGGCTACACCTTC
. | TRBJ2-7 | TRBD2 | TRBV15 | CATSRDLPWREGTYEQYF | TGTGCCACCAGCAGAGACTTGCCCTGGCGGGAGGGTACCTACGAGCAGTACTTC
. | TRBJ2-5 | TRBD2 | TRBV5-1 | CASSPGLGNQYF | TGCGCCAGCAGCCCGGGACTAGGGAACCAGTACTTC
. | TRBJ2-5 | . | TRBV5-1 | CASSSAGQQETQYF | TGCGCCAGCAGCTCGGCGGGGCAGCAAGAGACCCAGTACTTC
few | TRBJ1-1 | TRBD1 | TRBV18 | CASSGQEDTEAFF | TGTGCCAGCTCGGGACAGGAGGACACTGAAGCTTTCTTT
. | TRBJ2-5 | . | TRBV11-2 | CASSRLGPQETQYF | TGTGCCAGCAGCAGATTGGGGCCTCAAGAGACCCAGTACTTC
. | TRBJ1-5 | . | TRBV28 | CASTPAAVYYVLEKANQPQHF | TGTGCCAGCACCCCGGCCGCAGTTTACTATGTATTAGAAAAGGCTAATCAGCCCCAGCATTTT
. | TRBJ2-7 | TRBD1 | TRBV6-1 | CASTTTGKHEQYF | TGTGCCAGCACTACGACAGGGAAACACGAGCAGTACTTC
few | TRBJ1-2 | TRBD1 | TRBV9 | CASSPTERDSPNYGYTF | TGTGCCAGCAGCCCAACAGAGAGGGACAGCCCAAACTATGGCTACACCTTC
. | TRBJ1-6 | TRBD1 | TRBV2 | CASSPTGEENSPLHF | TGTGCCAGCAGTCCGACAGGGGAAGAGAATTCACCCCTCCACTTT
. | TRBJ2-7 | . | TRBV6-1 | CASSDAWARPLDEQYF | TGTGCCAGCAGTGACGCATGGGCCAGACCTCTTGACGAGCAGTACTTC
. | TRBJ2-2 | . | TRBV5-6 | CASSCLTHANTGELFF | TGTGCCAGCAGCTGTTTGACTCACGCGAACACCGGGGAGCTGTTTTTT
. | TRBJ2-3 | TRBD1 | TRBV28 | CASSSKTGDGGDTQYF | TGTGCCAGCAGTTCCAAGACAGGGGACGGTGGAGATACGCAGTATTTT
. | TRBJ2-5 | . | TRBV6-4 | CASSHAPGQQQETQYF | TGTGCCAGCAGTCACGCTCCCGGACAGCAGCAAGAGACCCAGTACTTC
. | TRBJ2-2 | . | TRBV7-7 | CASSIGSGGELFF | TGTGCCAGCAGCATAGGATCCGGCGGGGAGCTGTTTTTT
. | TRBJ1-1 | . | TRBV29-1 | CSVVSTGVTEAFF | TGCAGCGTTGTTTCTACGGGGGTCACTGAAGCTTTCTTT
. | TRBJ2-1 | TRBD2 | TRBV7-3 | CASSLAGPYNEQFF | TGTGCCAGCAGCCTAGCGGGACCATACAATGAGCAGTTCTTC
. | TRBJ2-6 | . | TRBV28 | CASSFTGANVLTF | TGTGCCAGCAGTTTTACTGGGGCCAACGTCCTGACTTTC
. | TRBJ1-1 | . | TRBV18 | CASSAGMNTEAFF | TGTGCCAGCTCCGCAGGGATGAACACTGAAGCTTTCTTT
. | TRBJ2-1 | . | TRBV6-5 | CASSPLGLPHEQFF | TGTGCCAGCAGTCCACTGGGACTCCCCCATGAGCAGTTCTTC
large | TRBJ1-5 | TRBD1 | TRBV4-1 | CASSQVTGSNQPQHF | TGCGCCAGCAGCCAAGTGACAGGGAGCAATCAGCCCCAGCATTTT
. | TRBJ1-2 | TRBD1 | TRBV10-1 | CARGAWEGGSYGYTF | TGCGCCAGGGGGGCCTGGGAAGGGGGCTCGTATGGCTACACCTTC
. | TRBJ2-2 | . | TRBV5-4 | CASSLDQTNTGELFF | TGTGCCAGCAGCTTGGACCAAACTAACACCGGGGAGCTGTTTTTT
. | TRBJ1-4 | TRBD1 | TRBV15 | CATSSRQGGFDKLFF | TGTGCCACCAGCAGTAGACAGGGGGGTTTTGACAAACTGTTTTTT
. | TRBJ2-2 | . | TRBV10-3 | CAISESSRGTNTGELFF | TGTGCCATCAGTGAGTCGTCTCGCGGGACGAACACCGGGGAGCTGTTTTTT
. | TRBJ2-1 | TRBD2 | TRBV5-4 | CASGLAGGAYNEQFF | TGTGCCAGCGGTCTAGCGGGAGGGGCCTACAATGAGCAGTTCTTC